Detailed here is one TCR beta chain. Vbeta (60) and Jbeta (13) primers were used in the PCR. The table came from immunoSEQ multiplex PCR; TCRdb's copy has only in-frame clones and leaves some out. The data show approximately 210,000 clones, with roughly 80% seen just once and approximately 0.39% held by the top ten. This entry belongs to a study of cytomegalovirus exposure and HLA in healthy donors. This CDR3 comprises 14 residues. From germline, CDR1 is MNHEY and CDR2 SVGAGI. Unmatched junction bases numbered 4, after V lost 6 bases and J lost 1 base. The donors gave bone marrow, and they were healthy.

The sample comprised PBMCs. This TCR was recovered from a male donor in good health and CMV-seropositive. The chain carries TRBV6-5 and TRBJ1-1; 8 bases are shared with TRBD1. CDR3 residues: CASRSQGANTEAFF. The CDR3 DNA reads TGTGCCAGCAGATCCCAGGGGGCGAACACTGAAGCTTTCTTT.